The entry below gives a single T cell receptor (beta chain) sequence along with its context. Its antigen is as yet unknown. The data derive from a study of T-cell memory formation after mild COVID-19. Study observations and caveats: Pre-infection memory already had some responding clones, implying cross-reactive memory joined. In second-wave clones peaking day 37, SARS-CoV-2 specificity remained unconfirmed. A second wave expanding day 15 to 37 was CD4+-biased; contracting clones were balanced.

TCR alpha and TCR beta cDNA libraries carrying sample barcodes and UMIs were produced by 5'RACE using constant-segment primers. TCRdb called the 5' RACE reads again in MiXCR, with one record for every CDR3 protein. The sample carries about 560,000 distinct CDR3 sequences, roughly 17% recorded once. V was clipped by 1 base and J by 1 base, with 13 bases between them. The germline CDR1 and CDR2 sequences are KGHSH and LQKENI. CDR3 length: 16 amino acids. What was sequenced was PBMCs or a T cell subset sorted from them (not recorded which). This TCR derives from an adult woman who had mild COVID-19 (a few samples of this study predate the infection). Cell type and time point are not known. The rearrangement joins TRBV18 to TRBJ1-1, with TRBD1 as a possible D gene (6 bases). CDR3 region: CASSPQTWGPNTEAFF. The CDR3 region has the DNA TGTGCCAGCTCACCACAAACGTGGGGGCCGAACACTGAAGCTTTCTTT. The whole variable domain, filled in from reference TRBV18 and TRBJ1-1, reads NAGVMQNPRHLVRRRGQEARLRCSPMKGHSHVYWYRQLPEEGLKFMVYLQKENIIDESGMPKERFSAEFPKEGPSILRIQQVVRGDSAAYFCASSPQTWGPNTEAFFGQGTRLTVV.